A single sample gave rise to the 5 T cell receptor beta chains below, sequenced in a study of T cell responses to AZD1222 COVID-19 vaccine. Repertoires were generated with immunoSEQ multiplex PCR, while TCRdb's copy carries only in-frame clones and drops some. The profile covers 90,000 to 95,000 clones, with approximately 91% appearing a single time and around 21% taken by the ten largest. Sequenced material: peripheral blood, taken on day 0 of AZD1222 vaccination. The receptors were gathered from an adult in good health.

The chain links TRBV4-1 to TRBJ1-6, with 7 nucleotides matching TRBD1. Looked up from germline, CDR1 is MGHRA and CDR2 is YSYEKL. The CDR3 consists of 17 residues. Trimming took 4 bases from V and 7 from J; bases not matched to a gene: 13. The CDR3 is CASSPQGRQGRNSPLHF. The CDR3 coding sequence is TGCGCCAGCAGCCCCCAGGGGAGACAGGGCAGGAATTCACCCCTCCACTTT.

The V call is TRBV7-2, the J call TRBJ2-7; D remains ambiguous. The CDR3 has 15 residues. Trimming removed 1 base from V and 1 base from J, with 11 bases in between. The germline V gene has CDR1 SGHTA and CDR2 FQGNSA. The CDR3: CASSLGSSPSYEQYF. The DNA for the CDR3 is TGTGCCAGCAGCTTAGGTAGTAGCCCTTCCTACGAGCAGTACTTC. The whole variable domain, filled in from reference TRBV7-2 and TRBJ2-7, reads GAGVSQSPSNKVTEKGKDVELRCDPISGHTALYWYRQSLGQGLEFLIYFQGNSAPDKSGLPSDRFSAERTGGSVSTLTIQRTQQEDSAVYLCASSLGSSPSYEQYFGPGTRLTVT.

The V call is TRBV6-2 or TRBV6-3, the J call TRBJ2-1; D possibly corresponds to TRBD2 (5 bases). The CDR3 sequence is 17 residues long. Trimming cost V 0 bases and J 7 bases, with 19 bases left between them. CDR1 is MNHEY, CDR2 SVGEGT, per germline. The CDR3 sequence is CASSYSPITPPGNEQFF. CDR3 nucleotide sequence: TGTGCCAGCAGTTACTCACCCATAACCCCCCCGGGGAATGAGCAGTTCTTC.

The chain combines TRBV7-6 with TRBJ2-1; D gene uncertain. The CDR3 contains 11 residues. Germline assignment: CDR1 SGHVS and CDR2 FNYEAQ. V was clipped by 0 bases and J by 9 bases, with 3 bases between them. The CDR3 here is CASSLAGEQFF. The CDR3 DNA sequence: TGTGCCAGCAGCTTAGCCGGTGAGCAGTTCTTC.

The chain is built from TRBV19 and TRBJ1-5; possible D gene TRBD1, 5 bases. This CDR3 has 15 residues. Germline values: CDR1 LNHDA, CDR2 SQIVND (reference sequence). Trimming took 6 bases from V and 4 from J, leaving 16 bases between them. DNA of the CDR3: TGTGCCAGTAGCCCTACTGAGAGGGGTAATCAGCCCCAGCATTTT. Protein sequence: CASSPTERGNQPQHF.